Sequencing of this TCR beta chain was carried out in a study of cytomegalovirus exposure and HLA in healthy donors. The wider study: Researchers found that less than 90% of fewer than 450 genotyped donors fell within the Caucasian-associated ancestry cluster.

Use of 60 Vbeta and 13 Jbeta primers characterized the PCR. Using immunoSEQ multiplex PCR, the repertoire was profiled, and TCRdb retains in-frame clones only, with some absent. The sample yields 95,000 to 100,000 clones, under 80% seen once. Findings and limits, study-wide: A later analysis associated 15,000 or so TCR beta sequences with HLA alleles at a 0.05 false discovery rate. TCR beta chain V- and J-gene trimming was linked, in a later analysis, to a missense variant in DCLRE1C. The analysis excluded some indistinguishable V segments, including TRBV6-2 and TRBV6-3.

CDR1 is LNHDA and CDR2 is SQIVND in the germline V gene (reference sequence). Trimming cost V 1 base and J 4 bases, with 11 bases left between them. The CDR3 length is 15 residues. For this clone: What it binds is not known.

V gene TRBV19 combines with J gene TRBJ1-5; D unclear. The sample taken for sequencing was PBMCs. This TCR was sampled from a man in his forties in good health and CMV-seronegative. CDR3 amino acids: CASSIGRRSNQPQHF. The CDR3 DNA sequence: TGTGCCAGTAGTATAGGACGGCGGTCAAATCAGCCCCAGCATTTT.